This entry is about one T cell receptor (beta chain). PCR used 60 Vbeta primers and 13 Jbeta primers. Produced via immunoSEQ multiplex PCR; TCRdb's table is partial and in-frame only. The sample has about 160,000 clones, about 71% seen once. The sample is drawn from a study of cytomegalovirus exposure and HLA in healthy donors. Deletions cut 1 base from V and 2 bases from J, with 15 bases between. Germline V gene lookup returns CDR1 SQVTM and CDR2 ANQGSEA. The CDR3 sequence is 15 residues long. The sample was PBMCs. The V call is TRBV29-1, the J call TRBJ2-7; TRBD1 is a possible D gene (7 bases). This receptor was taken from a woman aged 40 to 49 in good health and CMV-seropositive. The DNA of the CDR3 is TGCAGCGTTGAAGGCTCAGGGGGGATTACCTACGAGCAGTACTTC. The encoded protein is CSVEGSGGITYEQYF.